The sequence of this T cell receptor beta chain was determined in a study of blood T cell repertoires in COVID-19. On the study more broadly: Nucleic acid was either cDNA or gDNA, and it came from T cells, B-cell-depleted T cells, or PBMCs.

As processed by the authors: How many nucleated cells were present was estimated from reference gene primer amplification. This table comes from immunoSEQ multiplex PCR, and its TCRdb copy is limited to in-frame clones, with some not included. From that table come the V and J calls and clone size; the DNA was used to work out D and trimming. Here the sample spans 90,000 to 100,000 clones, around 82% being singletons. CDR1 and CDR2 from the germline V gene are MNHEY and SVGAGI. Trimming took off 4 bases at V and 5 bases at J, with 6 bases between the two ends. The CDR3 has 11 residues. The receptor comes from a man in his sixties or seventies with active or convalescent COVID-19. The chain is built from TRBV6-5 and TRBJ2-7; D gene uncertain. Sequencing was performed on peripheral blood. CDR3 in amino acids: CASSFSNEQYF. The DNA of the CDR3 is TGTGCCAGCAGTTTCAGTAACGAGCAGTACTTC.